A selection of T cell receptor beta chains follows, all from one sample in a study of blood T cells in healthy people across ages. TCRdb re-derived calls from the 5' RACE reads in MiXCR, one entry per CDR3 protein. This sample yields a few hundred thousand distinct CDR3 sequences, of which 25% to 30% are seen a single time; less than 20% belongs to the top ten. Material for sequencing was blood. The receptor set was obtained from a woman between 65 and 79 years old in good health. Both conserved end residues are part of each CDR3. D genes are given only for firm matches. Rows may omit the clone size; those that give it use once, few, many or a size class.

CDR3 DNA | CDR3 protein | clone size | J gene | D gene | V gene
TGTGCCTGCAGCTTAGCGGACAGGTACGAGCAGTACTTC | CACSLADRYEQYF | few | TRBJ2-7 | - | TRBV7-2
TGTGCCAGCAGCTTTAGCGGGGGGTCAAGCGGCGAGTTGTTCTTC | CASSFSGGSSGELFF | - | TRBJ2-1 | TRBD2 | TRBV7-2
TGCAGCGGGGCAGGGGTTGAAGGCTACACCTTC | CSGAGVEGYTF | many | TRBJ1-2 | - | TRBV29-1
TGTGCCACCAGTGATTTTATTGGTAGAGACACCGAGCAGTACTTC | CATSDFIGRDTEQYF | - | TRBJ2-7 | - | TRBV24-1
TGTGCCAGCAGCTTACTCGGACAGGGGGCGAAAGAAAAACTGTTTTTT | CASSLLGQGAKEKLFF | - | TRBJ1-4 | TRBD1 | TRBV11-3
TGTGCCAGCAGCACCGTCCTATACACCGGGGAGCTGTTTTTT | CASSTVLYTGELFF | - | TRBJ2-2 | - | TRBV7-2
TGCGCCAGCAGCTTTCCTTCAGAGACCCAGTACTTC | CASSFPSETQYF | - | TRBJ2-5 | - | TRBV5-1
TGTGCCAGCAGCTTTACTGACAGGGGGCTCAAGGGCTACACCTTC | CASSFTDRGLKGYTF | - | TRBJ1-2 | TRBD1 | TRBV7-9
TGTGCCAGCAGCCCCCAGAGACAGGCGAACACTGAAGCTTTCTTT | CASSPQRQANTEAFF | few | TRBJ1-1 | - | TRBV7-2
TGCAGAGCGACAGAAAACTACGAGCAGTACTTC | CRATENYEQYF | few | TRBJ2-7 | - | TRBV20-1